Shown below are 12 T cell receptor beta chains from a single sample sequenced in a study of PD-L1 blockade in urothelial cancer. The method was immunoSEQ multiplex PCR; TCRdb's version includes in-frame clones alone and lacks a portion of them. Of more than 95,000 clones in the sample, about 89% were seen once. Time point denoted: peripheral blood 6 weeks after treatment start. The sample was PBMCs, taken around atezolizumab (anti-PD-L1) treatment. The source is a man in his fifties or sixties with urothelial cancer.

The CDR3, as DNA: TGTGCCAGCAGTTTTCCGAGCGGGAGGGCCCCCAATGAGCAGTTCTTC. It translates to CASSFPSGRAPNEQFF. The chain uses TRBV5-8 and TRBJ2-1, with 10 nucleotides matching TRBD2. The CDR3 spans 16 residues. The germline V gene has CDR1 SGHTS and CDR2 YDEGEE. V dropped 5 bases and J dropped 6; count of bases not matched to a gene: 11.

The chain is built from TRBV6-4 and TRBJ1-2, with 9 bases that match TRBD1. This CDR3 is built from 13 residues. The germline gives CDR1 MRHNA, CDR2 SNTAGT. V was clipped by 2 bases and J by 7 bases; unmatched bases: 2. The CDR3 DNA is TGTGCCAGCAGTGACCCGACAGGGGGTGGCTACACCTTC. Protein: CASSDPTGGGYTF.

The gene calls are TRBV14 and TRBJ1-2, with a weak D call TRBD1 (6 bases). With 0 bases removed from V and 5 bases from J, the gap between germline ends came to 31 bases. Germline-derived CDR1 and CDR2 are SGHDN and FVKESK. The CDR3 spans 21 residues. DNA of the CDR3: TGTGCCAGCAGCCAAGATTTTGGCGTTTTGAACAGGGCGAGGATACTGTATGGCTACACCTTC. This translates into CASSQDFGVLNRARILYGYTF.

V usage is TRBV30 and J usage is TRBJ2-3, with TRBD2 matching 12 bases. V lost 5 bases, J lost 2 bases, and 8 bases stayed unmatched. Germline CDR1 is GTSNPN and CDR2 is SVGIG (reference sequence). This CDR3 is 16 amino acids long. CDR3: CAWSLGLAGPTDTQYF. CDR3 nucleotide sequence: TGTGCCTGGTCGTTGGGACTAGCGGGTCCCACAGATACGCAGTATTTT.

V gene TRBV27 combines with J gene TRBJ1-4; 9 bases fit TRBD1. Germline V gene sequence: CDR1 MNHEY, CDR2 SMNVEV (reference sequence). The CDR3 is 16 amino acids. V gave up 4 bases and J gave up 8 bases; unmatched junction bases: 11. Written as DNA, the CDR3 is TGTGCCAGCAGTTATTTGCCGGGACAGGGAAGCGAAAAACTGTTTTTT. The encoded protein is CASSYLPGQGSEKLFF.

CDR3 amino acids: CASSLAVGTGGSGNTIYF. CDR3 bases: TGCGCCAGCAGCTTGGCCGTCGGGACAGGGGGCTCTGGAAACACCATATATTTT. The chain carries TRBV5-1 and TRBJ1-3; 11 bases are a match to TRBD1. J lost 0 bases, V lost 0 bases, and 5 bases had no gene match. Germline V lookup: CDR1 SGHRS, CDR2 YFSETQ. This CDR3 is built from 18 residues.

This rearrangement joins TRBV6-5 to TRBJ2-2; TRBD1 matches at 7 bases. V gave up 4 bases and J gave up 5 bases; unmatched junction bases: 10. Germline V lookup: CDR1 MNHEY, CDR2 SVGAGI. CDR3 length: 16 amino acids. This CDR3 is CASSSIYRGRTGELFF. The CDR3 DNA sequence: TGTGCCAGCAGTTCGATTTACAGGGGACGAACCGGGGAGCTGTTTTTT.

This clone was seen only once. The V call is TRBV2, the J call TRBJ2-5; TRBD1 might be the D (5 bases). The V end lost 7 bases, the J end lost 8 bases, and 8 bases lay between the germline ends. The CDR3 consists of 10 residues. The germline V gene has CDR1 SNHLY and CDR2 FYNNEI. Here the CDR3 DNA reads TGTGCCAGCACTAGGACAACCCAGTACTTC. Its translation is CASTRTTQYF.

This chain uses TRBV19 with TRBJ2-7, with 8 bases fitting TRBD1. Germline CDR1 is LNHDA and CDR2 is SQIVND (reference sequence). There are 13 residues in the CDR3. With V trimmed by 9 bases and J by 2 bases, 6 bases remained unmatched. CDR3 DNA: TGTGCCAGCTCCGGGACAGGCGCCTACGAGCAGTACTTC. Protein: CASSGTGAYEQYF.

The CDR3 bases are TGTGCCAGCAGGCCGCCGGGTGGGACCCAGTACTTC. It is translated as CASRPPGGTQYF. The chain combines TRBV28 with TRBJ2-5; D is undetermined. The V gene's germline CDR1 is MDHEN and CDR2 SYDVKM. Trimming took 6 bases from V and 7 from J, leaving 12 bases between them. This CDR3 region has 12 residues.

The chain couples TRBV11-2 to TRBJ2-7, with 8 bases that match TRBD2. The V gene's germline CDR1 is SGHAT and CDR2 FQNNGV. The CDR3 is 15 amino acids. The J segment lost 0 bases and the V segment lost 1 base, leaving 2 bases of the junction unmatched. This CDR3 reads CASSLGAGDSYEQYF. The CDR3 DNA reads TGTGCCAGCAGCTTAGGAGCGGGGGACTCCTACGAGCAGTACTTC.

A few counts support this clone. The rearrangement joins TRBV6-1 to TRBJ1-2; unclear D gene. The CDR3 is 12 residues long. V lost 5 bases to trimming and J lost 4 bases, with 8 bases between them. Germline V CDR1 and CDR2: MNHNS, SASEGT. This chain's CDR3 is CASSTSVYGYTF. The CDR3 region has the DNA TGTGCCAGCAGTACGTCAGTCTATGGCTACACCTTC.